The rows below give T cell receptor beta chains drawn from one sample of a study of beta chain features in type 1 diabetes. Using immunoSEQ multiplex PCR, the repertoire was profiled, and TCRdb retains in-frame clones only, with some absent. Of a few hundred thousand clones in the sample, around an eighth were seen once. The sequenced material came from naive CD4+ T cells from blood. These receptors were taken from a man aged 18 to 30 in good health. Each CDR3 is given with its conserved first and last residue. Each record gives: J gene, V gene, clone size, D gene, CDR3 DNA, CDR3 protein. The D gene is left open where the match is weak. Size tells how often a clone was seen (once, few, many) or the class of an expanded clone, and some rows leave it out.

TRBJ2-5 | TRBV9 | few | TRBD2 | TGTGCCAGCAGCTTATCAGCGGGATCGCCAGAGCAGTACTTC | CASSLSAGSPEQYF
TRBJ2-3 | TRBV30 | . | . | TGTGCCTGGAGTATTGGGGGCTCGGCTAACGGGGGGGATACGCAGTATTTT | CAWSIGGSANGGDTQYF
TRBJ2-2 | TRBV7-2 | . | . | TGTGCCAGCAGCAGGGGTGACACCGGGGAGCTGTTTTTT | CASSRGDTGELFF
TRBJ2-2 | TRBV7-9 | few | TRBD1 | TGTGCCAGCACAGATCTCCGGGACAGCGATAACACCGGGGAGCTGTTTTTT | CASTDLRDSDNTGELFF
TRBJ2-7 | TRBV19 | . | . | TGTGCCAGTAGTATTGGAGGCAATTCCTACGAGCAGTACTTC | CASSIGGNSYEQYF
TRBJ2-5 | TRBV6-1 | . | TRBD1 | TGTGCCAGCAGTCAACAGGGGCAAGAGACCCAGTACTTC | CASSQQGQETQYF
TRBJ2-1 | TRBV4-1 | few | TRBD2 | TGCGCCAGCAGACCCGGACTAGCGGACAGCTCCTACAATGAGCAGTTCTTC | CASRPGLADSSYNEQFF
TRBJ2-7 | TRBV4-1 | few | TRBD1 | TGCGCCAGCAGCCATGCAGACTGGACAGGGAAGCCCTACGAGCAGTACTTC | CASSHADWTGKPYEQYF
TRBJ2-3 | TRBV30 | few | TRBD2 | TGTGCCTGGAGTCGGGGGGGCACAGATACGCAGTATTTT | CAWSRGGTDTQYF
TRBJ1-1 | TRBV30 | few | TRBD1 | TGTGCCTGGAACCGACAGGGGGGTGGTGAAGCTTTCTTT | CAWNRQGGGEAFF
TRBJ2-3 | TRBV18 | few | TRBD2 | TGTGCCAGCTCTCCTGGGACTAGCGCCACGCCTCGCACAGATACGCAGTATTTT | CASSPGTSATPRTDTQYF
TRBJ1-1 | TRBV15 | . | . | TGTGCCACCAGCATGGGCGGGGGCACTGAAGCTTTCTTT | CATSMGGGTEAFF
TRBJ2-3 | TRBV7-2 | few | . | TGTGCCAGCCAATGGAGTGGAGGGGCTAGTGATACGCAGTATTTT | CASQWSGGASDTQYF
TRBJ2-5 | TRBV5-6 | few | . | TGTGCCAGCAGCTTGCTGTCCGGTGGTCGGGAGACCCAGTACTTC | CASSLLSGGRETQYF
TRBJ2-6 | TRBV18 | . | . | TGTGCCAGCTCACCATCAGGGACTGGGGCCAACGTCCTGACTTTC | CASSPSGTGANVLTF
TRBJ1-3 | TRBV6-5 | . | . | TGTGCCAGCAGGCAGGGTCAGTCTGGAAACACCATATATTTT | CASRQGQSGNTIYF
TRBJ2-5 | TRBV10-3 | . | . | TGTGCCATCAGTGACCTGACAGGGAGGATCAGGGAGACCCAGTACTTC | CAISDLTGRIRETQYF
TRBJ1-2 | TRBV25-1 | few | . | TGTGCCAGCAGTGACTCAGGGTATGGCTACACCTTC | CASSDSGYGYTF
TRBJ2-5 | TRBV28 | . | TRBD2 | TGTGCCAGCAGTTTCTCCGGTGCTAGCGGGGCGAGGGCCCAGTACTTC | CASSFSGASGARAQYF
TRBJ2-7 | TRBV7-2 | . | . | TGTGCCAGCAGCTTAGAATTTGCGGGGCAGAACGAGCAGTACTTC | CASSLEFAGQNEQYF
TRBJ2-7 | TRBV28 | . | TRBD2 | TGTGCCAGCAGTTTAGGTGGGAGGGGGCAGTACTTC | CASSLGGRGQYF
TRBJ1-1 | TRBV20-1 | few | . | TGCAGTGCTCCCCCGCAGATTAAGTCTTTCTTT | CSAPPQIKSFF
TRBJ2-1 | TRBV6-5 | . | TRBD2 | TGTGCCAGCAGTTACGGGACTAGCGGGAACAATGAGCAGTTCTTC | CASSYGTSGNNEQFF
TRBJ2-7 | TRBV9 | few | . | TGTGCCAGCAGCGTACAGGGTGGCGAGCAGTACTTC | CASSVQGGEQYF
TRBJ2-3 | TRBV5-4 | few | . | TGTGCCAGCAAAGGGGTGGATACGCAGTATTTT | CASKGVDTQYF
TRBJ1-2 | TRBV2 | . | TRBD1 | TGTGCCAGTTGTGGGACAGCCAACTATGGCTACACCTTC | CASCGTANYGYTF
TRBJ2-7 | TRBV6-5 | few | TRBD1 | TGTGCCAGCAGCTTCGACAGGGGCGAGCAGTACTTC | CASSFDRGEQYF
TRBJ2-7 | TRBV29-1 | few | . | TGCAGCGTTGGCTCCCGGGCAGGGGACTCCTACGAGCAGTACTTC | CSVGSRAGDSYEQYF
TRBJ1-1 | TRBV7-3 | few | . | TGTGCCAGCAGCTTATATCCGGGAAATATAGGCGCTGAAGCTTTCTTT | CASSLYPGNIGAEAFF
TRBJ1-1 | TRBV7-2 | few | TRBD1 | TGTGCCAGCAGCTGGACAGGTTTGACTGAAGCTTTCTTT | CASSWTGLTEAFF
TRBJ1-5 | TRBV5-1 | few | . | TGCGCCAGCAGTGAGGAGGGAAATCAGCCCCAGCATTTT | CASSEEGNQPQHF
TRBJ2-4 | TRBV27 | . | TRBD1 | TGTGCCAGCAAGGGACAGAGTTTAGCCAAAAACATTCAGTACTTC | CASKGQSLAKNIQYF
TRBJ2-3 | TRBV5-4 | . | . | TGTGCCAGCAGCTTGCGGAGCGTGAGCACAGATACGCAGTATTTT | CASSLRSVSTDTQYF
TRBJ1-1 | TRBV19 | . | . | TGTGCCAGTAGAGGGACAACTAACACTGAAGCTTTCTTT | CASRGTTNTEAFF
TRBJ2-1 | TRBV7-2 | . | TRBD2 | TGTGCCAGCAGCTTACAAGCGGGGGCCCGAAATGAGCAGTTCTTC | CASSLQAGARNEQFF
TRBJ1-4 | TRBV2 | few | . | TGTGCCAGCATGCGGCAGGGTTTTGGGGAAAAACTGTTTTTT | CASMRQGFGEKLFF
TRBJ2-5 | TRBV5-1 | . | . | TGCGCCAGCAGCGCCTCAGGGGGGCAAGAGACCCAGTACTTC | CASSASGGQETQYF
TRBJ1-5 | TRBV30 | few | TRBD1 | TGTGCCTGGACGAGACAGGGCAGCCATAGCAATCAGCCCCAGCATTTT | CAWTRQGSHSNQPQHF
TRBJ2-3 | TRBV4-1 | few | . | TGCGCCAGCAGCCCCCCCCGGGCGGGACCCAGCACAGATACGCAGTATTTT | CASSPPRAGPSTDTQYF
TRBJ2-1 | TRBV20-1 | . | . | TGCAGTGTCGCGTACAATGAGCAGTTCTTC | CSVAYNEQFF
TRBJ2-7 | TRBV7-2 | few | TRBD2 | TGTGCCAGCAGCTTAGAGGCCAGCGGGACTTACGAGCAGTACTTC | CASSLEASGTYEQYF
TRBJ2-5 | TRBV4-1 | few | . | TGCGCCAGCAGCCAAGGAGCGCAGAACCAAGAGACCCAGTACTTC | CASSQGAQNQETQYF
TRBJ2-1 | TRBV30 | few | . | TGTGCCTGCACCCATAGACTCCCTAACTCCTACAATGAGCAGTTCTTC | CACTHRLPNSYNEQFF